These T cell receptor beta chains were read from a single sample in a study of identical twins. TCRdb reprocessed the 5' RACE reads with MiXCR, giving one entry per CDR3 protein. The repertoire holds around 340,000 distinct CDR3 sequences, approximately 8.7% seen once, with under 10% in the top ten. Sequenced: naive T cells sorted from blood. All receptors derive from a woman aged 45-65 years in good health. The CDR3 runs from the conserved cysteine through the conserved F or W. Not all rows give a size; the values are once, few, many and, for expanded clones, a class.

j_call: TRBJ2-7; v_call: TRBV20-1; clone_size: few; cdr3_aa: CSATSSAGGRSHEQYF
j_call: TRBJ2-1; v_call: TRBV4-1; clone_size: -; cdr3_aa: CASSPDRVFYEQFF
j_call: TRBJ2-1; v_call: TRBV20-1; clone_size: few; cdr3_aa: CSAKKPGLALYNEQFF
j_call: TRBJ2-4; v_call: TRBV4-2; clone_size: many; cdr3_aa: CASSQVIVGRAKNIQYF
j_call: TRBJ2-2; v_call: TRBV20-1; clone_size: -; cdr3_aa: CSARVPSGGNTGELFF
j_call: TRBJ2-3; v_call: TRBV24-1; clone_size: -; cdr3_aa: CATSDPRGLSSTDTQYF
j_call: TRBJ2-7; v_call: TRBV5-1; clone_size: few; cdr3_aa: CASSYTPTNPSPLIF
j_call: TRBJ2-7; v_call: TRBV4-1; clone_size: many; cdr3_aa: CASSRTGTYEQYF
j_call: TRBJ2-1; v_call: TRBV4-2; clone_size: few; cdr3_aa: CASSQDRSGSYNEQFF
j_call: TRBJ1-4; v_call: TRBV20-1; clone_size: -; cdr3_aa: CSARDETEATNEKLFF
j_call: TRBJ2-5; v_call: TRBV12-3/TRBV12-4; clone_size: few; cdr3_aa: CASSRRQAETQYF
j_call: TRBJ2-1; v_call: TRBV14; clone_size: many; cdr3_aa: CASSQGTSGIDEQFF
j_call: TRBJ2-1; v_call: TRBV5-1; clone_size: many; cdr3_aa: CASSMTSGNNEQFF
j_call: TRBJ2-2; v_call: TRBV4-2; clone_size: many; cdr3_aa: CASSQDGPGSANTGELFF
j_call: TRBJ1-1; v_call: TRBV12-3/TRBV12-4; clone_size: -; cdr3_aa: CASSRTGVSGRAFF
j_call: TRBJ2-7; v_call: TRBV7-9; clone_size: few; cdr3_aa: CASSLGTSGEQYF
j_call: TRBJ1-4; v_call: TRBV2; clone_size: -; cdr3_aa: CASSDSGSTNEKLFF
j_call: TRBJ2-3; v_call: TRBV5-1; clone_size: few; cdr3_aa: CASSQTGVLDTQYF
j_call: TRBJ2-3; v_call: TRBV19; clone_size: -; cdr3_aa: CASSKKLALWTDTQYF
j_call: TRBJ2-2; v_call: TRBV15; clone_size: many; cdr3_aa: CADLGGSRHTGELFF